One sample yielded the 14 T cell receptor beta chains listed below, sequenced in a study of cytomegalovirus exposure and HLA in healthy donors. The PCR had 60 Vbeta and 13 Jbeta primers. Profiled with immunoSEQ multiplex PCR; TCRdb holds only in-frame clones, not every one. The repertoire holds about 120,000 clones, with roughly 63% as singletons. The sample consisted of PBMCs. The receptors stem from a man in his forties in good health and CMV-seropositive.

The J gene is TRBJ2-1, the V gene TRBV7-2; perhaps TRBD2 as D (6 bases). Germline V CDR1 and CDR2: SGHTA, FQGNSA. V was trimmed by 3 bases and J by 9 bases, leaving 24 bases between them. The CDR3 sequence is 17 residues long. The CDR3 loop is CASSFPTSGLWSGEQFF. In DNA form, the CDR3 reads TGTGCCAGCAGCTTCCCGACTAGTGGCCTATGGTCCGGTGAGCAGTTCTTC.

This chain links TRBV6-5 with TRBJ1-2; 8 nucleotides line up with TRBD1. Germline CDR1 is MNHEY and CDR2 is SVGAGI. The CDR3 loop spans 14 amino acids. Trimming took 8 bases from V and 4 from J; bases not matched to a gene: 9. The CDR3 is CASGGQGTSYGYTF. CDR3 in DNA: TGTGCCAGCGGCGGACAGGGAACGAGCTATGGCTACACCTTC.

The chain joins TRBV6-4 to TRBJ1-5, with 7 bases lining up with TRBD1. The CDR3 length is 14 residues. The ends lost 3 bases at V and 5 bases at J; junction bases unmatched: 4. Germline V gene data show CDR1 as MRHNA and CDR2 as SNTAGT. CDR3: CASSEGQGDQPQHF. The CDR3 DNA reads TGTGCCAGCAGTGAAGGGCAGGGGGATCAGCCCCAGCATTTT.

The V call is TRBV6-5, the J call TRBJ2-1; 9 positions agree with TRBD2. J was trimmed by 4 bases and V by 7 bases; bases with no gene match: 5. The length of the CDR3 is 14 residues. Germline values: CDR1 MNHEY, CDR2 SVGAGI. CDR3 in amino acids: CASISAGGYNEQFF. The CDR3, as DNA: TGTGCCAGCATCTCAGCGGGGGGTTACAATGAGCAGTTCTTC.

The chain employs TRBV27 and TRBJ1-1; D remains unclear. Germline V gene lookup returns CDR1 MNHEY and CDR2 SMNVEV (reference sequence). CDR3 size: 14 residues. With 2 bases removed from V and 1 base from J, the gap between germline ends came to 8 bases. The CDR3 is CASSLLAGNTEAFF. As DNA, the CDR3 is TGTGCCAGCAGTTTACTGGCGGGGAACACTGAAGCTTTCTTT.

V gene TRBV4-1 combines with J gene TRBJ2-3; 10 nucleotides align to TRBD2. V lost 3 bases, J lost 2 bases, and 11 bases stayed unmatched. This CDR3 region has 18 residues. CDR1 MGHRA and CDR2 YSYEKL come from the germline V gene. CDR3 nucleotides: TGCGCCAGCAGCCATCTTAGTTCCAGCGGGGGGGCCACAGATACGCAGTATTTT. Encoded protein: CASSHLSSSGGATDTQYF.

The genes are TRBV19 and TRBJ2-6, with 9 bases that match TRBD2. The CDR3 has 17 amino acids. J was trimmed by 2 bases and V by 3 bases; bases with no gene match: 5. Looked up from germline, CDR1 is LNHDA and CDR2 is SQIVND (reference sequence). CDR3 region: CASSIGGRAAGANVLTF. The DNA of the CDR3 is TGTGCCAGTAGTATCGGCGGGAGGGCCGCTGGGGCCAACGTCCTGACTTTC.

This clone came up a few times. This rearrangement joins TRBV9 to TRBJ1-4; D is perhaps TRBD1 (6 bases). Per germline, CDR1 SGDLS and CDR2 YYNGEE. The ends were cut back, 4 bases at V and 8 bases at J, with 21 bases in the middle. The CDR3 is 16 amino acids. CDR3 DNA sequence: TGTGCCAGCAGCCTTACCGGACAGCCGACGGGAGAAAAACTGTTTTTT. This translates into CASSLTGQPTGEKLFF.

The rearrangement joins TRBV7-8 to TRBJ2-3; perhaps TRBD1 as D (6 bases). Germline CDR1 SGHVS, CDR2 FQNEAQ. With 4 bases removed from V and 0 bases from J, the gap between germline ends came to 14 bases. The CDR3 extends over 16 amino acids. The CDR3 nucleotides read TGTGCCAGCAGCTCCCGACAGGCCGCTAGCACAGATACGCAGTATTTT. Amino acids: CASSSRQAASTDTQYF.

Here the CDR3 DNA reads TGTGCCAGCAGCTTAGTTCTGGGCAGCAATCAGCCCCAGCATTTT. This sequence encodes CASSLVLGSNQPQHF. The gene calls are TRBV7-2 and TRBJ1-5; the D is unclear. This CDR3 is built from 15 residues. V lost 1 base and J lost 1, with 8 bases in between. Per germline, CDR1 SGHTA and CDR2 FQGNSA. The variable domain in full, completed from reference TRBV7-2 and TRBJ1-5, reads GAGVSQSPSNKVTEKGKDVELRCDPISGHTALYWYRQSLGQGLEFLIYFQGNSAPDKSGLPSDRFSAERTGGSVSTLTIQRTQQEDSAVYLCASSLVLGSNQPQHFGDGTRLSIL.

V is TRBV7-2 and J is TRBJ2-7, with 13 nucleotides matching TRBD2. With V trimmed by 6 bases and J by 7 bases, 12 bases remained unmatched. Germline CDR1 and CDR2: SGHTA and FQGNSA. This CDR3 comprises 16 residues. In DNA, the CDR3 is TGTGCCAGCAGACATGCGGGACTAGCGGGACTGTCTGAGCAGTACTTC. It encodes CASRHAGLAGLSEQYF. Full variable domain (missing parts from reference TRBV7-2 and TRBJ2-7): GAGVSQSPSNKVTEKGKDVELRCDPISGHTALYWYRQSLGQGLEFLIYFQGNSAPDKSGLPSDRFSAERTGGSVSTLTIQRTQQEDSAVYLCASRHAGLAGLSEQYFGPGTRLTVT.

The chain joins TRBV4-3 to TRBJ2-3; no clear D. CDR1 is LGHNA and CDR2 is YSLEER in the germline V gene. The CDR3 runs 15 residues. Trimming cost V 1 base and J 2 bases, with 10 bases left between them. The CDR3 DNA is TGCGCCAGCAGCCAAGCCACGGGTCACACAGATACGCAGTATTTT. Its protein product is CASSQATGHTDTQYF.

This chain connects TRBV7-9 to TRBJ2-7, with 8 bases lining up with TRBD2. Germline V lookup: CDR1 SEHNR, CDR2 FQNEAQ (reference sequence). The CDR3 runs 15 residues. The ends lost 5 bases at V and 1 base at J; junction bases unmatched: 7. The CDR3 DNA sequence: TGTGCCAGCAGCCGGGGACTAGGGGAATCCTACGAGCAGTACTTC. Amino acid sequence: CASSRGLGESYEQYF. Full variable domain (outside the CDR3, taken from reference TRBV7-9 and TRBJ2-7): DTGVSQNPRHKITKRGQNVTFRCDPISEHNRLYWYRQTLGQGPEFLTYFQNEAQLEKSRLLSDRFSAERPKGSFSTLEIQRTEQGDSAMYLCASSRGLGESYEQYFGPGTRLTVT.

The chain has TRBV28 and TRBJ1-4; 9 nucleotides agree with TRBD1. Unmatched junction bases numbered 9, after V lost 6 bases and J lost 7 bases. Germline lookup yields CDR1 MDHEN and CDR2 SYDVKM. The CDR3 is 15 residues long. The CDR3 bases are TGTGCCAGCAGCGAGGGGACAGGGCGGGGTGAAAAACTGTTTTTT. Encoded protein: CASSEGTGRGEKLFF.